This TCR beta chain was captured by sequencing in a study of cytomegalovirus exposure and HLA in healthy donors (TCRdb year 2017). Turning to the overall study: An earlier analysis of approximately 550 of the donors reported 250 to 300 Gb of sequence data and 100 million to 130 million unique TCR beta sequences from about 179 million T cells. An early release covering more than 500 HLA-typed donors comprised roughly 300 gigabases of sequencing data and 85 million or so unique TCR sequences. Of the roughly 410 genotyped donors, less than 85% were placed in the genetic ancestry cluster associated with self-reported Caucasian donors. The study aimed to test whether signatures of past pathogen exposure could be identified by cataloging public T cell receptors. Using immunosequencing, the study profiled T cell repertoires from fewer than 700 subjects and related those repertoires to cytomegalovirus serostatus. A separate validation cohort of 100 to 150 different subjects was used in addition to the roughly 640-subject first cohort. High-throughput TCR immunosequencing, statistical association of individual TCRs with disease status, and machine learning were combined to predict cytomegalovirus infection status. A later analysis re-examined previously published TCR beta repertoires from roughly 650 donors and added high-resolution HLA genotyping to investigate patterns of TCR occurrence. The later analysis used no new phenotypic data to find candidate immune exposures, relying instead on TCR beta sequences and their occurrence across donors. An earlier analysis of more than 450 of the donors used high-throughput TCR beta sequencing to judge whether each TCR beta V gene segment behaved as functional or pseudogenic. Donor age, sex, ethnicity and CMV serostatus were compiled together with the repertoire data. Genome-wide SNP genotypes for about 65% of the 666 donors were used in a later genetic analysis, which treated that subset as a discovery cohort. Every discovery cohort repertoire had been produced on one sequencing platform. HLA typing covered class I and class II loci at four-digit resolution. The number of typed donors differed by locus: about 629-640 for A, B, C, DRB1 and DQB1; about 520 for DQA1; 606 for DPA1; and about 450 for DPB1. About five DR-DQ haplotypes were treated as single units for association and clustering because of strong linkage in the cohort. Among some 400 genotyped donors of the cohort, an average of roughly 230,000 unique TCR beta nucleotide sequences was sequenced per donor, of which roughly 17% were non-productive.

As to this clone: Its antigen remains unidentified.

Library preparation used the immunoSEQ multiplex PCR assay. A mixture of 60 forward primers for TCR Vbeta segments and 13 reverse primers for TCR Jbeta segments was used in the multiplex PCR. The CDR3 region of rearranged TCR beta genes was amplified from genomic DNA by a multiplex PCR assay. The amplified TCR beta libraries were sequenced on the Illumina HiSeq System as 87-base-pair reads. The authors' pipeline ran thus. A later analysis tallied 70 million to 100 million unique TCR beta chains across the approximately 670 repertoires, and some 10 million of those chains were shared by two or more donors. Raw reads were error-corrected and collapsed into unique sequences with a nearest-neighbor algorithm that merged closely related sequences to remove PCR and sequencing errors. V, D and J gene segments were assigned by aligning CDR3 sequences to IMGT reference sequences. For a sequence to be retained, a match of at least six nucleotides to both a V gene segment and a J gene segment was required. A rearrangement counted as productive if the CDR3 had no stop codons and remained in frame with V and J, and every other rearrangement counted as non-productive. Following IMGT convention, CDR3 was defined as the stretch from the second conserved V-encoded cysteine to the conserved J-encoded phenylalanine. The earlier analysis of around 640 of the donors excluded sequences that lacked an unambiguous match to a single V gene segment. In an earlier analysis of 450 to 750 of the donors, a V segment was called functional when productive rearrangements were above 56.7%, and segregating when the standard deviation between donors exceeded 5%. A statistical classification framework was built to diagnose cytomegalovirus status from the catalog of TCR beta chain sequences. In a later analysis, TCR nucleotide sequences were compared against IMGT/GENE-DB human TR gene sequences so that V and J genes could be assigned. A later analysis assigned CDR3 sequences and most-parsimonious VDJ recombination scenarios with the TCRdist pipeline. A later analysis defined each TCR beta chain by its CDR3 amino acid sequence plus V-gene family, and excluded reads lacking a unique V-gene family. As a way to deal with suspected cross-contamination and a sequencing artifact, a later analysis dropped more than 500 nucleotide sequences that were highly shared and had low generation probability. In a later analysis, a clonal expansion index was calculated for each public chain from normalized within-repertoire ranks of inferred template counts. A later analysis computed generation probabilities with a VDJ recombination model fitted to out-of-frame rearrangements, and checked the results against IGoR. Hypergeometric tests were used in a later analysis to score TCR-TCR, TCR-HLA and TCR-CMV co-occurrence, with a repertoire-size bias correction applied to the TCR pairs. In a later analysis, false discovery rates were estimated by permuting HLA or CMV assignments 20 times. In a later analysis, co-occurring TCRs were grouped using DBSCAN, and TCRdist sequence similarity was added for clustering within HLA-allele-positive subsets. For co-occurrence clustering, repertoires with fewer than 30,000 or more than 120,000 public chains were excluded, along with five repertoires with anomalous nucleotide sharing. TCRdb took this table from immuneACCESS and kept in-frame rearrangements with V and J called. Such tables lack part of the clones; where checked against another copy, unresolved V genes explain under half of the gap, and the rest is unexplained. That table gives V, J and clone size, and the DNA gave D and trimming. The sample table records some 120,000 clones. Of the sample, 6.5% to 7% falls within the top ten clones.

The cohort comprised some 680 healthy bone marrow donors. At the time of sampling, every cohort member was nominally healthy, though immune exposures that went unrecorded were likely present. The donor tested CMV seropositive and was one of the 289 seropositive cohort members. A peripheral blood sample was collected from each donor, and TCR beta sequencing was performed on peripheral blood mononuclear cells. Genomic DNA extraction from the blood cell samples was performed with the Qiagen DNeasy Blood Extraction Kit. The V and J ends are trimmed by 2 bases and 5 bases, leaving 13 bases between them. The CDR1 and CDR2 encoded by the germline V gene are MDHEN and SYDVKM. Inclusive of the bounding cysteine and phenylalanine, the CDR3 is 15 residues long. Only CDR3 DNA remains: 45 bases, in frame from the first base. Study-level results and caveats: This cohort had only TCR beta chains sequenced, and the lack of alpha or paired-chain data limited which features could be detected. In the study, approximately 160 TCR beta chains were listed as associated with cytomegalovirus. Immune exposure information for the cohort was limited to CMV serostatus. Seventeen rarely observed V segments, including chromosome 9 orphons, were excluded from the earlier analysis of approximately 600 of the donors because counts were too low. In vitro tests confirmed that a few of the cytomegalovirus-associated TCR beta chains recognize cytomegalovirus antigens. Assigning TCR associations to individual alleles was difficult when HLA alleles, especially DR and DQ, strongly co-occurred. The classifier was reported to diagnose cytomegalovirus status with high specificity and sensitivity in both the original and validation cohorts. Linkage disequilibrium might explain the correlated functional status among segregating V segments, but an unknown experimental factor could not be excluded. Some IMGT-functional V segments, including TRBV6-2 and TRBV6-3, could not be distinguished by the 87-base-pair reads and were therefore excluded. The sequencing pipeline was judged likely to have produced a cluster of highly shared sequence variants as a technical artifact. Sequencing depth was assumed to be roughly uniform across donors in the presence/absence analyses, though that assumption may not hold. In a later analysis, the rate of TCR association differed among HLA loci, with DRB1 alleles having the most associated TCRs and HLA-C alleles having the fewest. A later analysis found that most CMV-associated TCR beta chains appeared HLA-restricted, with HLA associations seemingly driven largely by CMV exposure. Most TCR sequences were observed very rarely across donors, whereas some public TCRs were present in many individuals. An earlier analysis of around 500 of the donors showed that most TCR beta V segments appeared in productive rearrangements either about 87% or about 30% of the time, which broadly matched IMGT annotations. HLA typing was unavailable for some donors at each locus, so association tests used only the typed subset. A later genetic analysis associated a missense DCLRE1C variant with V-gene and J-gene trimming of TCR beta chains, and an independent cohort replicated the association. In a later analysis, several top co-occurrence clusters were reported to appear linked to parvovirus B19, influenza, CMV and Epstein-Barr virus. In a later analysis, HLA-associated TCR beta chains showed more clonal expansion and lower generation probabilities than non-associated chains that were equally common. A later analysis associated 15,000 to 20,000 TCR beta sequences with specific HLA alleles at a false discovery rate of 0.05. The authors suggested that the approach could potentially be generalized to other disease states and immunological phenotypes. According to a later genetic analysis, donors in an Asian-associated ancestry cluster had fewer N-insertions in productive TCRs than the approximately 690-donor mean. A further reported finding was that TCR beta sequences accurately predicted the HLA-A and HLA-B alleles for most subjects in the first cohort.

The sample comprised PBMCs. The clonotype comes from a man aged 35 to 55 in good health and CMV-seropositive. This chain is built from TRBV28 and TRBJ1-5; no D gene call is confident. CDR3 protein: CASSLAGRSYQPQHF. The DNA sequence reads TGTGCCAGCAGTTTAGCGGGCAGGTCATATCAGCCCCAGCATTTT.